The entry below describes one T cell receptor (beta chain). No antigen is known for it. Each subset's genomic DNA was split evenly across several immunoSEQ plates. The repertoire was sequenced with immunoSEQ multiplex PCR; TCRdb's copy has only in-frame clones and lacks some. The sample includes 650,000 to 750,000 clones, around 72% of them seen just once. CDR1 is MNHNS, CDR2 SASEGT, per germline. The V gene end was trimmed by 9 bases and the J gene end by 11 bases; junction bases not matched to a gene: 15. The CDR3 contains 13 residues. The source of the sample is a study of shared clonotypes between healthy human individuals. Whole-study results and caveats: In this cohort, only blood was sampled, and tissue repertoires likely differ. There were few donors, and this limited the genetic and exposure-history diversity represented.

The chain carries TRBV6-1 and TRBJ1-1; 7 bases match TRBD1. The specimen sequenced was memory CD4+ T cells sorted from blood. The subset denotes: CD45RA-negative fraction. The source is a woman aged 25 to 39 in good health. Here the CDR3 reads CASSGGRDGKAFF. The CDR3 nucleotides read TGTGCCAGTTCAGGGGGTAGGGATGGTAAGGCTTTCTTT.